This is a list of T cell receptor beta chains from one sample in a study of cytomegalovirus exposure and HLA in healthy donors. TCRdb's table, derived via immunoSEQ multiplex PCR, lists solely in-frame clones and lacks some. Among about 160,000 clones, almost 80% were seen once, and the ten largest hold about 1.3%. Sample: PBMCs. The receptors here all came from a man aged 30 to 39 in good health and CMV-seronegative. Both conserved end residues are part of each CDR3. D genes are given only for firm matches. Not all rows give a size; the values are once, few, many and, for expanded clones, a class.

d_gene	v_gene	j_gene	abundance	CDR3nt	CDR3aa
-	TRBV18	TRBJ1-1	-	TGTGCCAGCTCACCATCCGGTCCTGAAGCTTTCTTT	CASSPSGPEAFF
TRBD1	TRBV30	TRBJ1-4	-	TGTGCCTGGAGTGTAGGGGGCAGGGGTAATGAAAAACTGTTTTTT	CAWSVGGRGNEKLFF
TRBD2	TRBV14	TRBJ2-3	-	TGTGCCAGCAGCCAAATGGAGGGACTAGCGGGGACGACAGATACGCAGTATTTT	CASSQMEGLAGTTDTQYF
TRBD1	TRBV9	TRBJ2-7	few	TGTGCCAGCAGCGTAGGAGGGACAGGGGAGTCCGAGCAGTACTTC	CASSVGGTGESEQYF
-	TRBV7-2	TRBJ2-5	once	TGTGCCAGCAGCTTAAGTCAGGGCCATCAAGAGACCCAGTACTTC	CASSLSQGHQETQYF
-	TRBV11-2	TRBJ2-1	once	TGTGCCAGCAGCTTATCCCTAGCCGATGAGCAGTTCTTC	CASSLSLADEQFF
-	TRBV2	TRBJ1-5	-	TGTGCCAGCAGTGAAGCGAGGGCAGGGGCATCCGGTCAGCCCCAGCATTTT	CASSEARAGASGQPQHF
-	TRBV7-9	TRBJ2-6	-	TGTGCCAGCAGCTTAGTAACAGTACCCTCTGGGGCCAACGTCCTGACTTTC	CASSLVTVPSGANVLTF
-	TRBV12-2	TRBJ2-2	-	TGTGCAAGTCGCTTAGTACTGAGCAGGGGTGCCACCGGGGAGCTGTTTTTT	CASRLVLSRGATGELFF
-	TRBV9	TRBJ2-6	-	TGTGCCAGCAGCGTAGACGGGATCCCCTCTGGGGCCAACGTCCTGACTTTC	CASSVDGIPSGANVLTF
-	TRBV30	TRBJ1-6	-	TGTGCCTGGAGTGCTCGGGGGAATAATTCACCCCTCCACTTT	CAWSARGNNSPLHF
TRBD2	TRBV7-8	TRBJ2-1	-	TGTGCCAGCAGCTTAGAGGGGGGGTCTACTAGCGGGAAGGTAGGCAATGAGCAGTTCTTC	CASSLEGGSTSGKVGNEQFF
-	TRBV25-1	TRBJ1-2	few	TGTGCCAGCAGTGGGGCAACTTATGGCTACACCTTC	CASSGATYGYTF
TRBD1	TRBV11-1	TRBJ2-6	few	TGTGCCAGCAGCTTCACAGGGGGCGGATCTGGGGCCAACGTCCTGACTTTC	CASSFTGGGSGANVLTF
TRBD1	TRBV7-2	TRBJ1-1	-	TGTGCCAGCAGCCCAGCGACAGGGGGCAATACGGACACTGAAGCTTTCTTT	CASSPATGGNTDTEAFF
-	TRBV20-1	TRBJ2-1	few	TGCAGCGCTAGGGGGGGGTATGAGCAGTTCTTC	CSARGGYEQFF
-	TRBV5-8	TRBJ2-3	-	TGTGCCAGCAGCTTGGATCGGTTCACAGATACGCAGTATTTT	CASSLDRFTDTQYF
TRBD2	TRBV30	TRBJ2-7	-	TGTGCCTGGAGTGTACTCCCTAGCGGGGGGTACGAGCAGTACTTC	CAWSVLPSGGYEQYF
TRBD1	TRBV18	TRBJ2-1	-	TGTGCCAGCTCACCACGTAGGACAGGGATCGATGAGCAGTTCTTC	CASSPRRTGIDEQFF
TRBD1	TRBV2	TRBJ2-7	-	TGTGCCAGCAGCGAGTACAGGGGTTCCGAGCAGTACTTC	CASSEYRGSEQYF
TRBD2	TRBV6-1	TRBJ2-1	-	TGTGCCAGCAGTGATTATTCCGGGACTAGCCCCTACAATGAGCAGTTCTTC	CASSDYSGTSPYNEQFF
-	TRBV2	TRBJ2-3	-	TGTGCCAGCAGTGAAGTAGTAGATACGCAGTATTTT	CASSEVVDTQYF
-	TRBV29-1	TRBJ2-5	-	TGCAGCGTTGATTGGACAGTCCAAGAGACCCAGTACTTC	CSVDWTVQETQYF
TRBD2	TRBV4-2	TRBJ2-3	-	TGTGCCAGCAGCCAGTCGGTAGCGGGACCCCCGCAGTATTTT	CASSQSVAGPPQYF
-	TRBV25-1	TRBJ2-3	-	TGTGCCAGCAGTGATTTATCCGGCACAGATACGCAGTATTTT	CASSDLSGTDTQYF
TRBD2	TRBV5-1	TRBJ2-7	few	TGCGCCAGCAGCGGACTAGCGGGTTACGAGCAGTACTTC	CASSGLAGYEQYF
TRBD2	TRBV4-3	TRBJ2-7	-	TGCGCCAGCAGCTTCAGCGGAAGCGGGAGTATGTACGAGCAGTACTTC	CASSFSGSGSMYEQYF
-	TRBV27	TRBJ1-2	-	TGTGCCAGCAGTTTTACAGGCCTAAACCCGAACTATGGCTACACCTTC	CASSFTGLNPNYGYTF
-	TRBV18	TRBJ2-4	-	TGTGCCAGCTCACCATTCTCGGGACAAAAAAGTGGAAACATTCAGTACTTC	CASSPFSGQKSGNIQYF
TRBD1	TRBV7-9	TRBJ2-2	-	TGTGCCAGCAGCTGGACAGGGGGGTACACCGGGGAGCTGTTTTTT	CASSWTGGYTGELFF
-	TRBV5-1	TRBJ2-3	-	TGCGCCAGCAGCTTGGTGGGGGGTGGCACAGATACGCAGTATTTT	CASSLVGGGTDTQYF
-	TRBV5-1	TRBJ2-5	-	TGCGCCAGCAGCTTGGAGGGAGTTACCGGAGAGACCCAGTACTTC	CASSLEGVTGETQYF
-	TRBV18	TRBJ1-1	-	TGTGCCAGCTCACCACAAAGAGGAGCTCAATACAACACTGAAGCTTTCTTT	CASSPQRGAQYNTEAFF
-	TRBV4-1	TRBJ1-2	-	TGCGCCAGCAGCCAAGATACGAACACAATCGGCTACACCTTC	CASSQDTNTIGYTF
-	TRBV7-2	TRBJ1-5	-	TGTGCCAGCAGCTTAGTGTCGGGAGGGGGGAGCAATCAGCCCCAGCATTTT	CASSLVSGGGSNQPQHF
TRBD2	TRBV28	TRBJ2-1	-	TGTGCCACCGGGAGGGGGACTAACTCCTACAATGAGCAGTTCTTC	CATGRGTNSYNEQFF
-	TRBV18	TRBJ2-5	-	TGTGCCAGCTCACCATATCGGGAGATTGGACAAGAGACCCAGTACTTC	CASSPYREIGQETQYF
TRBD2	TRBV28	TRBJ2-5	-	TGTGCCAGCAGTTTAGGGACTAGATGGGACGAGACCCAGTACTTC	CASSLGTRWDETQYF
-	TRBV30	TRBJ1-1	-	TGTGCCCAAGCGCGTGTCACTGAAGCTTTCTTT	CAQARVTEAFF
TRBD2	TRBV30	TRBJ2-1	-	TGTGCCTGGATCCGACTAGCGGGAGACAATGAGCAGTTCTTC	CAWIRLAGDNEQFF
-	TRBV5-1	TRBJ2-1	-	TGCGCCAGCAGCTTGGCCGGCCGGTCAGGGGAAAATGAGCAGTTCTTC	CASSLAGRSGENEQFF
-	TRBV6-6	TRBJ1-2	-	TGTGCCAGCAGTTACTCCCGGGAGGGGTCTGGCTACACCTTC	CASSYSREGSGYTF
TRBD2	TRBV30	TRBJ2-2	-	TGTGCCTGGACCCGACTAGCGGGGAACACCGGGGAGCTGTTTTTT	CAWTRLAGNTGELFF
TRBD2	TRBV15	TRBJ2-5	-	TGTGCCACCAGCAGGGCTAGCGGCTTTCAAGAGACCCAGTACTTC	CATSRASGFQETQYF
TRBD2	TRBV28	TRBJ2-3	-	TGTGCCAGCAGTTTCTCACTAGCGGGGGGGCGGTCTGATACGCAGTATTTT	CASSFSLAGGRSDTQYF
TRBD1	TRBV14	TRBJ1-6	-	TGTGCCAGCAGGGAACAGGGGGGGGGATCACCCCTCCACTTT	CASREQGGGSPLHF
-	TRBV5-1	TRBJ2-5	-	TGCGCCAGCAGCACGGGACTCCAAGAGACCCAGTACTTC	CASSTGLQETQYF
TRBD1	TRBV15	TRBJ1-2	once	TGTGCCACCAGCACGGGACAGCGTGGCTCCTTTAACTATGGCTACACCTTC	CATSTGQRGSFNYGYTF
-	TRBV2	TRBJ2-7	-	TGTGCCAGCAGAACACAGGGACCCACCTACGAGCAGTACTTC	CASRTQGPTYEQYF
-	TRBV12-5	TRBJ1-1	-	TGTGCTAGTGGTTTGGGCGGGAACACTGAAGCTTTCTTT	CASGLGGNTEAFF
-	TRBV7-9	TRBJ1-2	-	TGTTCCATACAATTATGGGGCTACACCTTC	CSIQLWGYTF
-	TRBV19	TRBJ2-1	-	TGTGCCAGTACTAGTTGGTCTGAGCAGTTCTTC	CASTSWSEQFF
-	TRBV4-1	TRBJ2-3	-	TGCGCCAGCAGCACTCGGCCGGTGGACCGGCGACAGGGCACAGATACGCAGTATTTT	CASSTRPVDRRQGTDTQYF
TRBD1	TRBV27	TRBJ1-2	-	TGTGCCAGCAGTTTGGGACCGGGACAGGGGTCGGGGACCTTC	CASSLGPGQGSGTF
TRBD2	TRBV7-2	TRBJ2-7	-	TGTGCCAGCAGCTTACGGGGGGGTACCCCCTACGAGCAGTACTTC	CASSLRGGTPYEQYF
TRBD1	TRBV29-1	TRBJ2-4	once	TGCAGCGTTGACAAGGAGACAGGGGGAGTCAAAAACATTCAGTACTTC	CSVDKETGGVKNIQYF
-	TRBV4-3	TRBJ1-2	few	TGCGCCAGCAGCCAAGCCCCAACGGAACAGGGCGGCTATGGCTACACCTTC	CASSQAPTEQGGYGYTF
TRBD1	TRBV5-1	TRBJ1-5	-	TGCGCCAGCAGCCTGTGGGACAGCAGCAATCAGCCCCAGCATTTT	CASSLWDSSNQPQHF